These 30 T cell receptor beta chains share one sample of origin, sequenced in a study of T-cell memory formation after mild COVID-19. TCRdb reprocessed the 5' RACE reads with MiXCR, giving one entry per CDR3 protein. Here the sample spans over 500,000 distinct CDR3 sequences, around 16% being singletons. Sequencing was performed on PBMCs or a T cell subset sorted from them (not recorded which). These receptors were collected from an adult woman who had mild COVID-19 (a few samples of this study predate the infection). Cell type and time point are not known.

The table lists this clonotype with a few counts. The chain employs TRBV5-6 and TRBJ2-1; TRBD2 aligns across 13 bases. V trimming: 3 bases; J trimming: 9 bases; junction bases outside the gene matches: 6. CDR3 length: 15 amino acids. The germline V gene has CDR1 SGHDT and CDR2 YYEEEE. CDR3 in DNA: TGTGCCAGCAGCTATGGACTAGCGGGAGTTAGTGAGCAGTTCTTC. Residues: CASSYGLAGVSEQFF.

This clonotype was seen a handful of times. The chain uses TRBV23-1 and TRBJ2-7, with D hard to call. TRBV23-1 is filed as an ORF, its function uncertain. The ends were cut back, 4 bases at V and 1 base at J, with 5 bases in the middle. The CDR3 spans 12 residues. The CDR3 DNA sequence: TGCGCCAGCAGTCGCCCATCCTACGAGCAGTACTTC. Amino acids: CASSRPSYEQYF.

The CDR3 sequence: CASSIGGQGGYTF. In DNA form, the CDR3 reads TGTGCCAGTAGTATAGGAGGACAGGGAGGCTACACCTTC. The chain links TRBV19 to TRBJ1-2; 8 nucleotides align to TRBD1. The J segment lost 8 bases and the V segment lost 1 base, leaving 3 bases of the junction unmatched. The germline V gene encodes CDR1 LNHDA and CDR2 SQIVND (reference sequence). This CDR3 has 13 residues.

This chain connects TRBV5-1 to TRBJ1-4; 7 bases are a match to TRBD1. Losses at the gene ends were 6 bases for V and 4 bases for J; bases not matched to a gene: 9. Germline CDR1 SGHRS, CDR2 YFSETQ. The CDR3 loop spans 15 amino acids. CDR3 residues: CASTTGQTNNEKLFF. CDR3 nucleotides: TGCGCCAGCACCACGGGACAGACTAATAATGAAAAACTGTTTTTT.

This clonotype was picked up a small number of times. The chain recombines TRBV19 with TRBJ2-1; a weak D match, TRBD2 (5 bases). Trimming cost V 3 bases and J 9 bases, with 15 bases left between them. CDR1 is LNHDA and CDR2 is SQIVND in the germline V gene (reference sequence). This CDR3 is built from 14 residues. The CDR3 sequence: CASSIPLARGEQFF. The CDR3 nucleotides read TGTGCCAGTAGTATCCCCTTAGCCCGGGGTGAGCAGTTCTTC.

This chain links TRBV29-1 with TRBJ2-3; 9 nucleotides match TRBD2. This CDR3 has 14 amino acids. CDR1 and CDR2 (germline): SQVTM, ANQGSEA. The V and J ends lost 5 bases and 4 bases, in that order; junction bases with no gene match: 7. The CDR3 DNA follows: TGCAGCGTTTCCGGGACTAGCATGCCAGATACGCAGTATTTT. Amino acids: CSVSGTSMPDTQYF.

This chain links TRBV27 with TRBJ2-7, with D hard to call. This CDR3 region has 14 residues. Germline V gives CDR1 MNHEY, CDR2 SMNVEV (reference sequence). Trimming took off 4 bases at V and 3 bases at J, with 13 bases between the two ends. The CDR3: CASSSTRADYEQYF. CDR3 nucleotide sequence: TGTGCCAGCAGTTCTACCCGGGCCGACTACGAGCAGTACTTC.

This clonotype was seen a handful of times. The V and J genes are TRBV27 and TRBJ1-5; perhaps TRBD1 as D (5 bases). From germline, CDR1 is MNHEY and CDR2 SMNVEV (reference sequence). There are 15 residues in the CDR3. Trimming stripped 4 bases from V and 5 bases from J, with 15 bases between. The DNA for the CDR3 is TGTGCCAGCAGTTCTAGGACGGTGGGGGATCAGCCCCAGCATTTT. Its translation is CASSSRTVGDQPQHF.

This clonotype has just a few counts. The chain is built from TRBV5-5 and TRBJ2-3; D remains unclear. The CDR3 totals 17 residues. V lost 0 bases and J lost 2, with 16 bases in between. Germline values: CDR1 SGHKS, CDR2 YYEKEE (reference sequence). The DNA for the CDR3 is TGTGCCAGCAGCTTGGCCGCGACAAGTATGGTCACAGATACGCAGTATTTT. It translates to CASSLAATSMVTDTQYF. Filled out from reference TRBV5-5 and TRBJ2-3, the complete variable domain reads DAGVTQSPTHLIKTRGQQVTLRCSPISGHKSVSWYQQVLGQGPQFIFQYYEKEERGRGNFPDRFSARQFPNYSSELNVNALLLGDSALYLCASSLAATSMVTDTQYFGPGTRLTVL.

The V and J genes are TRBV6-5 and TRBJ2-3, with D tentatively TRBD1 (6 bases). CDR1 MNHEY and CDR2 SVGAGI come from the germline V gene. Trimming removed 5 bases from V and 0 bases from J, with 18 bases in between. The CDR3 contains 17 residues. CDR3 DNA sequence: TGTGCCAGCAGTCACGGACAGTTTAGCGCTAGCACAGATACGCAGTATTTT. Amino acid sequence: CASSHGQFSASTDTQYF.

This clonotype was counted at least ten times. The chain is built from TRBV6-6 and TRBJ2-5, with 7 bases fitting TRBD1. Germline loops: CDR1 MNHNY, CDR2 SVGAGI (reference sequence). The length of the CDR3 is 14 residues. J gave up 2 bases and V 6 bases, and 6 bases lay outside the gene matches. CDR3 loop: CASRRLGQQETQYF. DNA for the CDR3: TGTGCCAGCAGACGCCTGGGACAGCAAGAGACCCAGTACTTC.

CDR3 amino acids: CASSYSRGTLNTDTQYF. DNA for the CDR3: TGTGCCAGCAGTTACTCTCGGGGGACCCTTAATACAGATACGCAGTATTTT. The chain employs TRBV6-5 and TRBJ2-3; tentatively, D is TRBD2 (6 bases). This CDR3 comprises 17 residues. V lost 0 bases to trimming and J lost 3 bases, with 16 bases between them. Germline-derived CDR1 and CDR2 are MNHEY and SVGAGI.

This chain joins TRBV20-1 and TRBJ2-3; TRBD2 matches 11 bases. V lost 6 bases to trimming and J lost 2 bases; unmatched junction nucleotides: 13. CDR3 size: 17 residues. Per the germline V gene, CDR1 is DFQATT and CDR2 is SNEGSKA (reference sequence). Here the CDR3 reads CSAPGTSGEYNTDTQYF. The CDR3, as DNA: TGCAGTGCCCCCGGGACTAGCGGAGAGTACAACACAGATACGCAGTATTTT.

This clonotype was recorded a few times. The rearrangement links TRBV7-9 to TRBJ1-2; a possible D gene is TRBD1 (5 bases). V was clipped by 1 base and J by 3 bases, with 12 bases between them. Germline V gene lookup returns CDR1 SEHNR and CDR2 FQNEAQ (reference sequence). The CDR3 totals 15 residues. The CDR3 loop reads CASSLVSKGDYGYTF. CDR3 DNA: TGTGCCAGCAGCTTAGTCTCGAAAGGGGACTATGGCTACACCTTC.

The chain recombines TRBV30 with TRBJ1-2; D gene unclear. Germline CDR1 GTSNPN, CDR2 SVGIG (reference sequence). Trimming stripped 1 base from V and 5 bases from J, with 11 bases between. The CDR3 extends over 13 amino acids. For the CDR3, the DNA is TGTGCCTGGAGTGAGTCGACACCTTATGGCTACACCTTC. It yields the protein CAWSESTPYGYTF.

This clonotype was found a few times. This chain links TRBV6-2 or TRBV6-3 with TRBJ2-7, with D uncertain. Germline V CDR1 and CDR2: MNHEY, SVGEGT. The CDR3 is made up of 11 amino acids. V lost 2 bases and J lost 4, with 3 bases in between. DNA of the CDR3: TGTGCCAGCAGTTACGAGTACGAGCAGTACTTC. Its translation: CASSYEYEQYF.

This clonotype was seen a few times. The genes are TRBV12-3 or TRBV12-4 and TRBJ1-3, with D possibly TRBD1 on 6 matching bases. V lost 5 bases to trimming and J lost 2 bases, with 13 bases between them. The CDR3 is 15 residues long. CDR3 sequence reads: CASSGTGRAGNTIYF. CDR3 sequence (DNA): TGTGCCAGCAGTGGAACAGGGCGAGCTGGAAACACCATATATTTT.

V gene TRBV12-3 or TRBV12-4 combines with J gene TRBJ1-4; maybe TRBD1 (5 bases). The V and J ends lost 6 bases and 10 bases respectively, with 18 bases between them. The CDR3 is 14 residues long. The CDR3 here is CASSRDGPRRKLFF. CDR3 bases: TGTGCCAGCAGCCGGGACGGCCCCCGAAGAAAACTGTTTTTT.

This chain joins TRBV20-1 and TRBJ1-5; D is undetermined. Per germline, CDR1 DFQATT and CDR2 SNEGSKA (reference sequence). Trimming took 6 bases from V and 4 from J, leaving 13 bases between them. CDR3 length equals 13 residues. The CDR3 loop is CSATRAANQPQHF. CDR3 coding DNA: TGCAGTGCAACCCGGGCCGCAAATCAGCCCCAGCATTTT.

J is TRBJ2-7 and V is TRBV30, with 9 bases identical to TRBD2. V shed 0 bases, J shed 7 bases, and the junction held 4 bases outside the gene matches. Germline CDR1 reads GTSNPN; CDR2 reads SVGIG (reference sequence). The CDR3 runs 13 residues. DNA for the CDR3: TGTGCCTGGAGTGTAGGACTAGCGAGGGAGCAGTACTTC. This gives the protein CAWSVGLAREQYF.

This sequence joins TRBV7-9 and TRBJ2-3; the match to TRBD1 covers 7 bases. Per the germline V gene, CDR1 is SEHNR and CDR2 is FQNEAQ (reference sequence). V lost 2 bases and J lost 2; bases outside the gene matches: 4. This CDR3 is built from 15 residues. CDR3: CASSLLGGITDTQYF. As DNA, the CDR3 is TGTGCCAGCAGCTTATTAGGGGGCATCACAGATACGCAGTATTTT.

This chain connects TRBV7-9 to TRBJ1-1; no clear D gene. Germline CDR1 reads SEHNR; CDR2 reads FQNEAQ (reference sequence). CDR3 length equals 14 residues. V shed 0 bases and J shed 3 bases, with 8 bases lying between them. The CDR3 loop reads CASSLAQGDTEAFF. The CDR3 DNA sequence: TGTGCCAGCAGCTTAGCCCAAGGTGACACTGAAGCTTTCTTT. The full variable domain, in which reference TRBV7-9 and TRBJ1-1 provide the parts outside the CDR3, is DTGVSQNPRHKITKRGQNVTFRCDPISEHNRLYWYRQTLGQGPEFLTYFQNEAQLEKSRLLSDRFSAERPKGSFSTLEIQRTEQGDSAMYLCASSLAQGDTEAFFGQGTRLTVV.

In this sample, this clonotype turned up a few times. The genes are TRBV12-3 or TRBV12-4 and TRBJ2-7, with TRBD1 matching 10 bases. With 4 bases clipped from V and 2 bases from J, the junction kept 2 bases outside the gene matches. This CDR3 has 14 amino acids. CDR3 sequence (DNA): TGTGCCAGCAGTTGGACAGGGGGGACCTACGAGCAGTACTTC. Translated: CASSWTGGTYEQYF.

The table lists this clonotype with many counts. The chain is built from TRBV7-9 and TRBJ1-5; TRBD1 agrees at 7 bases. The V and J ends lost 2 bases and 1 base, in that order; junction bases with no gene match: 2. This CDR3 region has 15 residues. Germline-derived CDR1 and CDR2 are SEHNR and FQNEAQ (reference sequence). The CDR3 DNA is TGTGCCAGCAGCTTACAGGGGGGAAGCAATCAGCCCCAGCATTTT. Translated, it gives CASSLQGGSNQPQHF.

There are a few counts of this clonotype. The V gene is TRBV7-2, the J gene TRBJ2-7; 13 nucleotides agree with TRBD2. CDR1 is SGHTA, CDR2 FQGNSA, per germline. The V gene end was trimmed by 4 bases and the J gene end by 5 bases; junction bases not matched to a gene: 2. The CDR3 runs to 14 residues. CDR3 residues: CASSSGLAGNEQYF. DNA for the CDR3: TGTGCCAGCAGCTCGGGACTAGCGGGAAACGAGCAGTACTTC.

V is TRBV5-1 and J is TRBJ1-2; perhaps TRBD1 as D (5 bases). The CDR3 has 14 residues. The germline gives CDR1 SGHRS, CDR2 YFSETQ. The V gene lost 7 bases and the J gene lost 2 bases, with 15 bases spanning the gap. CDR3 bases: TGCGCCAGCGCAGTACAGGCAGAAAACTATGGCTACACCTTC. Its protein is CASAVQAENYGYTF.

The chain couples TRBV6-2 or TRBV6-3 to TRBJ1-1; D not certain. V gave up 0 bases and J gave up 0 bases, with 14 bases separating them. This CDR3 region has 17 residues. Looked up from germline, CDR1 is MNHEY and CDR2 is SVGEGT. In DNA form, the CDR3 reads TGTGCCAGCAGTTACTCGATACAAGTGGGTTTGAACACTGAAGCTTTCTTT. Translation gives CASSYSIQVGLNTEAFF.

This clonotype was counted between two and nine times. V usage is TRBV7-3 and J usage is TRBJ2-5; the D gene is possibly TRBD1 (6 bases). CDR1 is SGHTA, CDR2 FQGTGA, per germline. The V end was cut by 1 base, the J end by 5 bases, with 14 bases between. This CDR3 spans 15 amino acids. Here the CDR3 DNA reads TGTGCCAGCAGCTTAAGTGGGGGCGCGAAGGAGACCCAGTACTTC. Its protein product is CASSLSGGAKETQYF.

This clonotype was detected only a few times. The V gene is TRBV3-1, the J gene TRBJ2-3; possible D gene TRBD1, 6 bases. In germline, CDR1 is LGHDT, CDR2 YNNKEL (reference sequence). V lost 5 bases, J lost 3 bases, and 12 bases lay in between. The CDR3 loop spans 14 amino acids. This chain's CDR3 is CASSRRGGTDTQYF. CDR3 sequence (DNA): TGTGCCAGCAGCAGAAGAGGGGGTACAGATACGCAGTATTTT.

The V gene is TRBV4-3, the J gene TRBJ1-1; D not certain. CDR1 LGHNA and CDR2 YSLEER come from the germline V gene. V was pared by 2 bases and J by 4 bases, with 14 bases between. This CDR3 has 15 residues. The CDR3 coding sequence is TGCGCCAGCAGCCAATCCCAGGCGGCGCGCACTGAAGCTTTCTTT. Translating gives CASSQSQAARTEAFF.